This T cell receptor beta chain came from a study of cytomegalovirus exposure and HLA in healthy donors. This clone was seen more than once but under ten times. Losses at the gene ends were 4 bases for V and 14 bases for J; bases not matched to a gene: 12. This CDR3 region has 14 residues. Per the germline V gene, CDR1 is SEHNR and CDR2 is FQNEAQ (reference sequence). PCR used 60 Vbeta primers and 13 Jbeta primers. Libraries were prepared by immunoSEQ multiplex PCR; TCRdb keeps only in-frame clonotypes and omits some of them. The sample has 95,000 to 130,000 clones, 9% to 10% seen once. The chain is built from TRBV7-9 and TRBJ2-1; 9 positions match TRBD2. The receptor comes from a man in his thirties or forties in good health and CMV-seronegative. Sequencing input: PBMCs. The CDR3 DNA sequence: TGTGCCAGCAGCTCTGGACAGGCGGGAGGGTCGGAGTTCTTC. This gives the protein CASSSGQAGGSEFF.